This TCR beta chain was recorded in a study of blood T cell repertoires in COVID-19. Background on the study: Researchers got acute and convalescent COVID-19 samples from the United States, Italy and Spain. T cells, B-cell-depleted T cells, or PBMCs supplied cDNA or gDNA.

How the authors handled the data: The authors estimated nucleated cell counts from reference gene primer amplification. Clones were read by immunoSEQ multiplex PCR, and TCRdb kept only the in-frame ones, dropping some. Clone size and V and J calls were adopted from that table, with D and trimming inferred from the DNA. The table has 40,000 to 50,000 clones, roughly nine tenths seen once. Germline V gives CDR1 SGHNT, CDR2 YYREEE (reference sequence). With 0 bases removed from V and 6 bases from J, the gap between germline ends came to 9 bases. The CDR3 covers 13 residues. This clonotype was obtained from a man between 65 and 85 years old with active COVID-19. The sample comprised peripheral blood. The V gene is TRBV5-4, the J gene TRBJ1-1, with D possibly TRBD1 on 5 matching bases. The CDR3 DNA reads TGTGCCAGCAGCTTGGCCGGGGGAGCTGAAGCTTTCTTT. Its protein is CASSLAGGAEAFF.